Shown below are 30 T cell receptor beta chains from a single sample sequenced in a study of blood T cell repertoires in COVID-19. Profiling relied on immunoSEQ multiplex PCR, and the TCRdb table lists in-frame clones only, not all of them. The table shows 110,000 to 150,000 clones, with 80% occurring only once. Input material: peripheral blood. All receptors derive from an older man who had recovered from COVID-19.

The chain recombines TRBV5-1 with TRBJ2-7; D is perhaps TRBD2 (7 bases). Trimming stripped 5 bases from V and 7 bases from J, with 19 bases between. The germline V gene encodes CDR1 SGHRS and CDR2 YFSETQ. The length of the CDR3 is 14 residues. DNA for the CDR3: TGCGCCAGCAGTCTAGTAGGGGGAGGGATGGAGCAGTACTTC. Its protein is CASSLVGGGMEQYF.

V is TRBV5-4 and J is TRBJ2-3, with 14 bases identical to TRBD2. V dropped 0 bases and J dropped 0; count of bases not matched to a gene: 6. Germline CDR1 is SGHNT and CDR2 is YYREEE (reference sequence). The CDR3 has 19 residues. The CDR3 coding sequence is TGTGCCAGCAGCTTGGGACTAGCGGGAGGGTCGACTAGCACAGATACGCAGTATTTT. This sequence encodes CASSLGLAGGSTSTDTQYF.

The V call is TRBV29-1, the J call TRBJ1-1; TRBD1 aligns across 8 bases. V lost 4 bases and J lost 3; bases outside the gene matches: 10. CDR3 length: 15 amino acids. Germline V gene lookup returns CDR1 SQVTM and CDR2 ANQGSEA. The CDR3 spells CSVAPATGGYTEAFF. The CDR3 nucleotides are TGCAGCGTTGCCCCGGCAACAGGGGGGTACACTGAAGCTTTCTTT.

The chain combines TRBV27 with TRBJ2-5; 9 bases are a match to TRBD2. The CDR3 consists of 15 residues. V trimming: 5 bases; J trimming: 5 bases; junction bases outside the gene matches: 9. Per germline, CDR1 MNHEY and CDR2 SMNVEV (reference sequence). CDR3 in DNA: TGTGCCAGCAGTCCGCGGATAGCGGGGGCTGAGACCCAGTACTTC. It specifies CASSPRIAGAETQYF.

V usage is TRBV19 and J usage is TRBJ2-3; TRBD1 is a possible D gene (5 bases). The CDR3 spans 12 residues. Germline loops: CDR1 LNHDA, CDR2 SQIVND (reference sequence). The germline V and J ends were trimmed by 5 bases and 8 bases, with 11 bases remaining between them. CDR3 sequence: CASSGAGGTQYF. Here the CDR3 DNA reads TGTGCCAGTAGTGGGGCTGGTGGTACGCAGTATTTT. Full variable domain (rest looked up from reference TRBV19 and TRBJ2-3): DGGITQSPKYLFRKEGQNVTLSCEQNLNHDAMYWYRQDPGQGLRLIYYSQIVNDFQKGDIAEGYSVSREKKESFPLTVTSAQKNPTAFYLCASSGAGGTQYFGPGTRLTVL.

V gene TRBV9 combines with J gene TRBJ1-4, with 7 bases identical to TRBD1. CDR3 size: 15 residues. The ends lost 4 bases at V and 4 bases at J; junction bases unmatched: 7. Germline values: CDR1 SGDLS, CDR2 YYNGEE. CDR3 in DNA: TGTGCCAGCAGCCCGCTCGGGACAGTTAATGAAAAACTGTTTTTT. Its translation: CASSPLGTVNEKLFF.

The V and J genes are TRBV11-2 and TRBJ2-3, with no clear D. Germline loops: CDR1 SGHAT, CDR2 FQNNGV. V lost 1 base, J lost 6 bases, and 11 bases lay in between. CDR3 length equals 14 residues. As DNA, the CDR3 is TGTGCCAGCAGCTTAGTCGAGCCTTGGGATACGCAGTATTTT. This gives the protein CASSLVEPWDTQYF.

CDR3 in DNA: TGTGCCAGCAGCTTAGGCGGCGGATCGAACTATGGCTACACCTTC. Its translation: CASSLGGGSNYGYTF. The J gene is TRBJ1-2, the V gene TRBV7-2, with D unclear. The germline V gene has CDR1 SGHTA and CDR2 FQGNSA. The CDR3 totals 15 residues. V gave up 1 base and J gave up 2 bases, with 11 bases separating them.

This clone was seen many times. V usage is TRBV7-8 and J usage is TRBJ1-3; 7 bases line up with TRBD1. Germline assignment: CDR1 SGHVS and CDR2 FQNEAQ. The J segment lost 3 bases and the V segment lost 4 bases, leaving 12 bases of the junction unmatched. The CDR3 has 17 amino acids. CDR3 loop: CASSSPPQGGIGNTIYF. In nucleotides, the CDR3 is TGTGCCAGCAGCTCTCCCCCTCAGGGGGGTATTGGAAACACCATATATTTT.

The V call is TRBV19, the J call TRBJ2-7, with 8 bases aligning to TRBD1. The CDR3 has 16 residues. J was trimmed by 2 bases and V by 1 base; bases with no gene match: 7. Germline V gene sequence: CDR1 LNHDA, CDR2 SQIVND (reference sequence). CDR3 in DNA: TGTGCCAGTAGTATAGTCCCCGGGACAGGACCCTACGAGCAGTACTTC. Its protein product is CASSIVPGTGPYEQYF.

The chain links TRBV18 to TRBJ2-5; 7 nucleotides line up with TRBD1. The V gene end was trimmed by 2 bases and the J gene end by 2 bases; junction bases not matched to a gene: 8. Germline CDR1 KGHSH, CDR2 LQKENI. The CDR3 totals 16 residues. For the CDR3, the DNA is TGTGCCAGCTCACCATCGGACAGGCTCCCGCAAGAGACCCAGTACTTC. Translation gives CASSPSDRLPQETQYF.

The chain has TRBV5-4 and TRBJ1-1; TRBD1 matches at 10 bases. The CDR3 runs to 14 residues. The ends lost 3 bases at V and 1 base at J; junction bases unmatched: 0. CDR1 and CDR2 from the germline V gene are SGHNT and YYREEE (reference sequence). The CDR3 loop is CASSWTGGNTEAFF. The CDR3 nucleotides are TGTGCCAGCAGCTGGACAGGGGGGAACACTGAAGCTTTCTTT.

The table lists this clone with a count of one. The chain is built from TRBV7-6 and TRBJ2-7, with D maybe TRBD2 (5 bases). Germline CDR1 SGHVS, CDR2 FNYEAQ. This CDR3 comprises 15 residues. Trimming pared 2 bases from V and 3 bases from J, leaving 14 bases between. The chain's CDR3 is CASSLTQDGDYEQYF. The CDR3 bases are TGTGCCAGCAGCTTAACTCAGGACGGGGACTACGAGCAGTACTTC.

A few counts support this clone. The V and J genes are TRBV2 and TRBJ2-1, with a tentative D call TRBD1 (5 bases). The CDR3 is 12 residues long. The V end lost 7 bases, the J end lost 2 bases, and 6 bases lay between the germline ends. Germline V gene sequence: CDR1 SNHLY, CDR2 FYNNEI. CDR3 amino acids: CASTGTYNEQFF. In nucleotides, the CDR3 is TGTGCCAGCACAGGGACCTACAATGAGCAGTTCTTC.

The V gene is TRBV10-3, the J gene TRBJ2-1; possible D gene TRBD1, 5 bases. CDR1 is ENHRY and CDR2 is SYGVKD in the germline V gene. V was pared by 0 bases and J by 4 bases, with 10 bases between. CDR3 length equals 15 residues. CDR3 DNA: TGTGCCATCAGTGAGTCGGAAGGGGCATACAATGAGCAGTTCTTC. Translated: CAISESEGAYNEQFF.

This chain links TRBV12-3 or TRBV12-4 with TRBJ2-1; 7 bases align to TRBD2. This CDR3 spans 13 amino acids. Trimming at V came to 10 bases and at J to 10 bases, leaving 13 bases not matched to a gene. This CDR3 is CATSPSGNREQFF. Written as DNA, the CDR3 is TGTGCCACCTCGCCTAGCGGAAATAGGGAGCAGTTCTTC.

The V call is TRBV7-2, the J call TRBJ2-7, with 10 bases matching TRBD2. Trimming at V came to 1 base and at J to 7 bases, leaving 4 bases not matched to a gene. Per germline, CDR1 SGHTA and CDR2 FQGNSA. The CDR3 contains 14 residues. The CDR3 loop reads CASSLGLAGMEQYF. CDR3 DNA: TGTGCCAGCAGCTTAGGACTAGCGGGTATGGAGCAGTACTTC.

The genes are TRBV11-2 and TRBJ2-7; 11 bases map to TRBD2. Germline V gene data show CDR1 as SGHAT and CDR2 as FQNNGV. The CDR3 extends over 17 amino acids. The V segment lost 2 bases and the J segment 0 bases; nucleotides outside the gene matches: 6. The CDR3 bases are TGTGCCAGCAGCTTACCTCTAGCGGGAGGACCCTCCTACGAGCAGTACTTC. This encodes CASSLPLAGGPSYEQYF.

The chain joins TRBV7-9 to TRBJ2-2, with 8 positions matching TRBD1. V lost 5 bases, J lost 4 bases, and 6 bases stayed unmatched. CDR1 and CDR2 (germline): SEHNR, FQNEAQ (reference sequence). The CDR3 is 15 amino acids. The CDR3 bases are TGTGCCAGCAGCCTCGGACAGGGAGGCACCGGGGAGCTGTTTTTT. This translates into CASSLGQGGTGELFF. The entire variable domain, with the rest obtained from reference TRBV7-9 and TRBJ2-2, is as follows: DTGVSQNPRHKITKRGQNVTFRCDPISEHNRLYWYRQTLGQGPEFLTYFQNEAQLEKSRLLSDRFSAERPKGSFSTLEIQRTEQGDSAMYLCASSLGQGGTGELFFGEGSRLTVL.

The genes are TRBV30 and TRBJ2-7; 10 nucleotides match TRBD2. CDR1 and CDR2 from the germline V gene are GTSNPN and SVGIG (reference sequence). CDR3 size: 13 residues. V lost 1 base to trimming and J lost 3 bases; unmatched junction nucleotides: 0. CDR3 sequence reads: CAWSGTSGYEQYF. Written as DNA, the CDR3 is TGTGCCTGGAGTGGGACTAGCGGCTACGAGCAGTACTTC.

The rearrangement joins TRBV5-1 to TRBJ2-3; D may be TRBD2 (6 bases). The length of the CDR3 is 16 residues. Per germline, CDR1 SGHRS and CDR2 YFSETQ. V shed 4 bases and J shed 3 bases, with 18 bases lying between them. The CDR3 coding sequence is TGCGCCAGCAGCCCCGGCGGGCCAGGGACTACAGATACGCAGTATTTT. Translated, it gives CASSPGGPGTTDTQYF.

J is TRBJ2-2 and V is TRBV11-2, with TRBD1 identical over 7 bases. The CDR3 is 17 residues long. CDR1 SGHAT and CDR2 FQNNGV come from the germline V gene. V was pared by 3 bases and J by 1 base, with 8 bases of the junction left unmatched. The CDR3 is CASSFSLGTENTGELFF. CDR3 coding DNA: TGTGCCAGCAGCTTCTCATTAGGGACAGAGAACACCGGGGAGCTGTTTTTT.

The chain employs TRBV30 and TRBJ2-3, with a tentative D call TRBD1 (6 bases). CDR1 and CDR2 from the germline V gene are GTSNPN and SVGIG (reference sequence). The V and J ends lost 0 bases and 2 bases respectively, with 9 bases between them. The CDR3 totals 14 residues. This CDR3 reads CAWSVGTYTDTQYF. CDR3 in DNA: TGTGCCTGGAGTGTCGGGACATACACAGATACGCAGTATTTT.

This clone was seen once. V is TRBV10-3 and J is TRBJ1-4; 7 nucleotides align to TRBD1. V shed 0 bases and J 8 bases; nucleotides not matched to a gene: 6. CDR3 length: 15 residues. Germline V gene sequence: CDR1 ENHRY, CDR2 SYGVKD. DNA of the CDR3: TGTGCCATCAGTGAGTCTAGACAGGGCGACGAAAAACTGTTTTTT. It encodes CAISESRQGDEKLFF.

This clone is a singleton in its sample. V usage is TRBV6-1 and J usage is TRBJ2-1, with TRBD1 identical over 7 bases. Germline-derived CDR1 and CDR2 are MNHNS and SASEGT. The CDR3 is 16 residues long. Germline trimming cut 2 bases from V and 4 bases from J; bases unmatched to any gene: 8. CDR3 bases: TGTGCCAGCAGTGAAATCGGGGACAGACTATACAATGAGCAGTTCTTC. Translated: CASSEIGDRLYNEQFF.

In its sample, this clone was seen once. This chain joins TRBV29-1 and TRBJ2-1, with 10 nucleotides matching TRBD2. CDR3 length: 15 residues. J was trimmed by 6 bases and V by 0 bases; bases with no gene match: 5. The V gene's germline CDR1 is SQVTM and CDR2 ANQGSEA. The CDR3 DNA reads TGCAGCGTTGAAGATTCAAGCGGGAGGGCCAATGAGCAGTTCTTC. Protein sequence: CSVEDSSGRANEQFF.

The chain couples TRBV19 to TRBJ2-2; weak D call: TRBD2 (6 bases). There are 15 residues in the CDR3. Germline CDR1 reads LNHDA; CDR2 reads SQIVND (reference sequence). Trimming removed 3 bases from V and 6 bases from J, with 14 bases in between. This CDR3 is CASSIWDSLAGELFF. The CDR3, as DNA: TGTGCCAGTAGTATCTGGGACTCTCTCGCCGGGGAGCTGTTTTTT.

The gene calls are TRBV15 and TRBJ2-1, with a tentative D call TRBD2 (5 bases). Between the trimmed V and J ends, which lost 0 bases and 8 bases, there was a span of 8 bases. Germline CDR1 and CDR2: LNHNV and YYDKDF (reference sequence). This CDR3 has 13 amino acids. DNA of the CDR3: TGTGCCACCAGCAGAGATCTGCGGGATGAGCAGTTCTTC. Residues: CATSRDLRDEQFF.

This chain connects TRBV30 to TRBJ2-1; TRBD2 matches at 9 bases. J lost 4 bases, V lost 4 bases, and 8 bases had no gene match. Germline CDR1 and CDR2: GTSNPN and SVGIG (reference sequence). The CDR3 is 15 amino acids. The CDR3 here is CAWTPTLAGYNEQFF. DNA for the CDR3: TGTGCCTGGACCCCGACTCTAGCGGGGTACAATGAGCAGTTCTTC.

The rearrangement uses TRBV30 and TRBJ1-5; unclear D gene. Germline V gene data show CDR1 as GTSNPN and CDR2 as SVGIG (reference sequence). CDR3 size: 14 residues. V lost 3 bases and J lost 0, with 9 bases in between. The CDR3 nucleotides are TGTGCCTGGAGAAGCTCGTATAGCAATCAGCCCCAGCATTTT. Translating gives CAWRSSYSNQPQHF.